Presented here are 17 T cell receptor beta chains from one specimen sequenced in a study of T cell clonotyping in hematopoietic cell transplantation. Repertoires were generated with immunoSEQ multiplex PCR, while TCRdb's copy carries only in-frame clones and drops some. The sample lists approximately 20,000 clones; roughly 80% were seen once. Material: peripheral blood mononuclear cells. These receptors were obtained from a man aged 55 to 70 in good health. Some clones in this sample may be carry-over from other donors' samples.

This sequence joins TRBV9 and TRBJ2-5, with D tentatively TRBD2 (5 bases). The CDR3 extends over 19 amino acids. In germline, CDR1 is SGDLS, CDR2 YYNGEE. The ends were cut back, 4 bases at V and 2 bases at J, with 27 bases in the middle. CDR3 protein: CASSPYGTGFGGAQETQYF. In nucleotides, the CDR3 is TGTGCCAGCAGCCCGTACGGAACCGGCTTCGGAGGAGCTCAAGAGACCCAGTACTTC.

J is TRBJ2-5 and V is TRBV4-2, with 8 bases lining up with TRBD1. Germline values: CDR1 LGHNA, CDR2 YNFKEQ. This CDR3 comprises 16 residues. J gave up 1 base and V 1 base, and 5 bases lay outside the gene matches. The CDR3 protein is CASSQAPDRVQETQYF. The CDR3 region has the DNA TGTGCCAGCAGCCAAGCCCCGGACAGGGTCCAAGAGACCCAGTACTTC.

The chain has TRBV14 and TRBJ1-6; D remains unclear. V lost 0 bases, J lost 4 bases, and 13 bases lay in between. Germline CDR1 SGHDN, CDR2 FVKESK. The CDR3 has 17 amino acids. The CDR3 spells CASSQDRGPGYNSPLHF. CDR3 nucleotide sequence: TGTGCCAGCAGCCAAGACAGAGGGCCAGGTTATAATTCACCCCTCCACTTT.

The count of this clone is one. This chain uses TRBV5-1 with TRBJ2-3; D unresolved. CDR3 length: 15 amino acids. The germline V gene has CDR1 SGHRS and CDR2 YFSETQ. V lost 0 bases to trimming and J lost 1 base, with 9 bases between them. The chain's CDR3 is CASSLGSTGTDTQYF. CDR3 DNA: TGCGCCAGCAGCTTGGGGTCGACCGGCACAGATACGCAGTATTTT.

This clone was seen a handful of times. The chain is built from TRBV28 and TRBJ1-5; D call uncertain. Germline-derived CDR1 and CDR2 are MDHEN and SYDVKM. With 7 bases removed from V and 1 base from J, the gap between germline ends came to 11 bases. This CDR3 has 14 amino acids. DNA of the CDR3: TGTGCCAGCATCGGGGTTGTGAGCAATCAGCCCCAGCATTTT. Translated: CASIGVVSNQPQHF. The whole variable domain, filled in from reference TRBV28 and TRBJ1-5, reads DVKVTQSSRYLVKRTGEKVFLECVQDMDHENMFWYRQDPGLGLRLIYFSYDVKMKEKGDIPEGYSVSREKKERFSLILESASTNQTSMYLCASIGVVSNQPQHFGDGTRLSIL.

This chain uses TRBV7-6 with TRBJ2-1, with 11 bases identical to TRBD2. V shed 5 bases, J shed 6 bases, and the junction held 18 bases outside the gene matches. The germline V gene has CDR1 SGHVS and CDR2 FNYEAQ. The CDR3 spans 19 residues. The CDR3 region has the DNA TGTGCCAGCAGCCCATCGCCTGCGACTTTAGCGGGAGGGCCCAATGAGCAGTTCTTC. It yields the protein CASSPSPATLAGGPNEQFF. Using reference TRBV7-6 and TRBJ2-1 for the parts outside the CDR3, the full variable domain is GAGVSQSPRYKVTKRGQDVALRCDPISGHVSLYWYRQALGQGPEFLTYFNYEAQQDKSGLPNDRFSAERPEGSISTLTIQRTEQRDSAMYRCASSPSPATLAGGPNEQFFGPGTRLTVL.

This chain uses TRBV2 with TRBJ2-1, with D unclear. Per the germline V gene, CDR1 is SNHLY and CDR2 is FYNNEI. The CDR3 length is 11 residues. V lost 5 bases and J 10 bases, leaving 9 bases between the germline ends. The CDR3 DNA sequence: TGTGCCAGCAGTTCTTACTCAGAGCAGTTCTTC. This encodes CASSSYSEQFF.

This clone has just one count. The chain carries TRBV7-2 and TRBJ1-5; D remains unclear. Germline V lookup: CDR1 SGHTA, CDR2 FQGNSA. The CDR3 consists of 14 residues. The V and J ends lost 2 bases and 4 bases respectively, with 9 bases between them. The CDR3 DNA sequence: TGTGCCAGCAGCTTATGGGCAGCAAATCAGCCCCAGCATTTT. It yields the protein CASSLWAANQPQHF.

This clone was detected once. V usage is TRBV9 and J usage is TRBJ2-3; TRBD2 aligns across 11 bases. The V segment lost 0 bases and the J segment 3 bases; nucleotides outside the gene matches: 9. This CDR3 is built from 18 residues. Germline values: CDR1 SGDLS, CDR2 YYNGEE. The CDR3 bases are TGTGCCAGCAGCGTAGCTCTTAGCGGGGGGGCGTCGACAGATACGCAGTATTTT. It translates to CASSVALSGGASTDTQYF.

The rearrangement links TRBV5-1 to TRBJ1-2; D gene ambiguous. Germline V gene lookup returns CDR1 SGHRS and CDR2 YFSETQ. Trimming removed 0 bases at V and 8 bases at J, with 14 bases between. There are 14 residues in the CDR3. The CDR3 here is CASSLAGATRGYTF. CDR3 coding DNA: TGCGCCAGCAGCTTGGCTGGTGCCACCCGGGGCTACACCTTC.

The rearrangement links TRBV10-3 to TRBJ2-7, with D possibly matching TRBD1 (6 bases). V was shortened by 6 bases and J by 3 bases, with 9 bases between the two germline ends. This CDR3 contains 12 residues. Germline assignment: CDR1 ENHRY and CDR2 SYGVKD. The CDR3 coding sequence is TGTGCCATCAGGAGACAGGACTACGAGCAGTACTTC. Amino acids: CAIRRQDYEQYF.

The CDR3 region has the DNA TGTGCCAGCAGTTCCCCAGCTTCTTCCAGCGTCGGGGAGCTGTTTTTT. Translated, it gives CASSSPASSSVGELFF. The chain is built from TRBV28 and TRBJ2-2; no clear D gene. The CDR3 is 16 residues long. CDR1 is MDHEN, CDR2 SYDVKM, per germline. V was pared by 4 bases and J by 7 bases, with 19 bases between. The complete variable domain, with remaining parts taken from reference TRBV28 and TRBJ2-2, reads DVKVTQSSRYLVKRTGEKVFLECVQDMDHENMFWYRQDPGLGLRLIYFSYDVKMKEKGDIPEGYSVSREKKERFSLILESASTNQTSMYLCASSSPASSSVGELFFGEGSRLTVL.

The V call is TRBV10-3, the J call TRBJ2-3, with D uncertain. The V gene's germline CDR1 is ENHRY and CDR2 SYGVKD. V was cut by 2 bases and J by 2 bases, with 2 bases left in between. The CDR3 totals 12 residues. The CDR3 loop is CAISEPTDTQYF. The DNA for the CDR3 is TGTGCCATCAGTGAGCCCACAGATACGCAGTATTTT.

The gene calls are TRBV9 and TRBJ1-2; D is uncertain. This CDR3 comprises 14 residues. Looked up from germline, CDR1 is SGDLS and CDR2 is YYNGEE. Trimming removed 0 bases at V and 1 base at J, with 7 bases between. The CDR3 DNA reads TGTGCCAGCAGCGTAGATCAGATTAACTATGGCTACACCTTC. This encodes CASSVDQINYGYTF. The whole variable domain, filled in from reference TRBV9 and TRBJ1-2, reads DSGVTQTPKHLITATGQRVTLRCSPRSGDLSVYWYQQSLDQGLQFLIQYYNGEERAKGNILERFSAQQFPDLHSELNLSSLELGDSALYFCASSVDQINYGYTFGSGTRLTVV.

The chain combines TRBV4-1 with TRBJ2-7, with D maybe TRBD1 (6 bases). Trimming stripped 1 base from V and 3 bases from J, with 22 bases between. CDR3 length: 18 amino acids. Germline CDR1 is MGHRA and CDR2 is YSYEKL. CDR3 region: CASSQASTGQRGNYEQYF. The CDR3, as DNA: TGCGCCAGCAGCCAAGCCTCGACTGGACAGAGGGGGAACTACGAGCAGTACTTC.

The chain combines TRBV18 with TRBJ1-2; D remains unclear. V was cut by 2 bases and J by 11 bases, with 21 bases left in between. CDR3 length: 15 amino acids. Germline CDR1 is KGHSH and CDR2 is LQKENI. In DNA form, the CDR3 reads TGTGCCAGCTCACCAGGGGTGGGCGTTGGCAGCGATTACACCTTC. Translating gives CASSPGVGVGSDYTF.

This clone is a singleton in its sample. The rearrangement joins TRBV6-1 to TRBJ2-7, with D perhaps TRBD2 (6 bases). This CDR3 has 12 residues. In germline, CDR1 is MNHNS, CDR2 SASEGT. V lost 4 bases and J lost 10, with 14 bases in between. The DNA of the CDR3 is TGTGCCAGCAGTGTAGGCGGGACGGATCAGTACTTC. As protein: CASSVGGTDQYF.